This T cell receptor beta chain was sequenced during a study of OX40 agonist ivuxolimab in advanced cancers. Background on the study: The patients got ivuxolimab, which is an agonistic anti-OX40 (CD134) antibody.

CDR1 is SGHTA and CDR2 is FQGNSA in the germline V gene. The CDR3 loop spans 14 amino acids. V was cut by 5 bases and J by 5 bases, with 15 bases left in between. In the case of this clone: The antigen is undetermined.

TCRdb's copy holds only in-frame clones and misses some; the assay was immunoSEQ multiplex PCR. Counted here are tens of thousands of clones, around 86% occurring once; the ten biggest clones make up over 2%. Whole-study findings and limits: At 0.1 to 3.0 mg/kg and by week 6, CD4+ and CD8+ T cells in the blood had expanded clonally. The antigen specificity of the peripheral T cells (those that were expanded) was not determined.

The sample consisted of CD4+ or CD8+ T cells sorted from blood, taken in a trial of the OX40 agonist ivuxolimab. The rearrangement uses TRBV7-2 and TRBJ1-1, with D possibly TRBD1 on 6 matching bases. The TCR originated in an adult with an advanced solid tumor such as melanoma, head and neck, liver or kidney cancer. CDR3 sequence reads: CASSPPQGRTEAFF. Here the CDR3 DNA reads TGTGCCAGCAGCCCACCACAGGGACGGACTGAAGCTTTCTTT.